A single T cell receptor (beta chain) is shown here with its context. What it binds is unknown. Documented time point: after dendritic cell vaccination, including at tumor progression/relapse. The data derive from a study of glioma-infiltrating T cells after dendritic cell vaccination. Findings of the study overall: Survival was not directly related to TCR clonality in these patients.

The CDR3 runs 18 residues. V was pared by 0 bases and J by 0 bases, with 19 bases between. Germline V gene lookup returns CDR1 SGHRS and CDR2 YFSETQ. The protocol was immunoSEQ multiplex PCR, while the TCRdb copy is restricted to in-frame clones and leaves out a portion. The table lists around 60,000 clones, about nine tenths of them singletons. This rearrangement joins TRBV5-1 to TRBJ2-7; possible D gene TRBD2, 6 bases. Sequences were derived from blood, sampled after dendritic cell vaccination. The sequence derives from a human donor with glioblastoma. The CDR3 region is CASSLGGPAGTHSYEQYF. CDR3 nucleotides: TGCGCCAGCAGCTTGGGGGGTCCTGCGGGGACCCACTCCTACGAGCAGTACTTC.